Below, 5 T cell receptor beta chains from the same sample are listed, as sequenced in a study of blood T cell repertoires in COVID-19. Here immunoSEQ multiplex PCR was the method, and the copy in TCRdb shows in-frame clones only, minus some. The sample holds over 130,000 clones, about four fifths seen once. The source material was PBMCs or T cells enriched from blood (not recorded which). These receptors were collected from a woman aged 18-29 years who had been exposed to COVID-19.

In this sample, this clone turned up a few times. The V call is TRBV19, the J call TRBJ2-7; 11 bases match TRBD2. Germline loops: CDR1 LNHDA, CDR2 SQIVND (reference sequence). V was pared by 3 bases and J by 4 bases, with 5 bases of the junction left unmatched. The CDR3 totals 15 residues. The CDR3: CASSMLTSGRYEQYF. CDR3 in DNA: TGTGCCAGTAGTATGCTTACTAGCGGGAGATACGAGCAGTACTTC.

As DNA, the CDR3 is TGTGCCAGCAGTCCACCGGACAGGGGAGCCAAAAACATTCAGTACTTC. It codes for CASSPPDRGAKNIQYF. The chain has TRBV6-2 or TRBV6-3 and TRBJ2-4; 9 bases are shared with TRBD1. This CDR3 contains 16 residues. The J segment lost 0 bases and the V segment lost 5 bases, leaving 5 bases of the junction unmatched. Germline V CDR1 and CDR2: MNHEY, SVGEGT.

V usage is TRBV18 and J usage is TRBJ2-7; TRBD2 aligns across 8 bases. There are 16 residues in the CDR3. Per the germline V gene, CDR1 is KGHSH and CDR2 is LQKENI. V was clipped by 3 bases and J by 0 bases; unmatched bases: 7. CDR3 region: CASSPELAGGSYEQYF. As DNA, the CDR3 is TGTGCCAGCTCACCGGAGTTGGCGGGAGGCTCCTACGAGCAGTACTTC. Supplemented by reference TRBV18 and TRBJ2-7, the full variable domain reads NAGVMQNPRHLVRRRGQEARLRCSPMKGHSHVYWYRQLPEEGLKFMVYLQKENIIDESGMPKERFSAEFPKEGPSILRIQQVVRGDSAAYFCASSPELAGGSYEQYFGPGTRLTVT.

This clone was counted once. The rearrangement links TRBV27 to TRBJ2-3; TRBD2 matches at 11 bases. CDR1 and CDR2 (germline): MNHEY, SMNVEV (reference sequence). This CDR3 region has 17 residues. Trimming cost V 6 bases and J 0 bases; bases outside gene matches: 8. The CDR3 loop is CASRLRTSGLSTDTQYF. The CDR3 coding sequence is TGTGCCAGCAGGCTGAGGACTAGCGGGTTGAGCACAGATACGCAGTATTTT.

This chain connects TRBV19 to TRBJ2-2; possible D gene TRBD2, 6 bases. The CDR3 spans 15 residues. V lost 6 bases and J lost 7, with 18 bases in between. Germline V gives CDR1 LNHDA, CDR2 SQIVND (reference sequence). The CDR3, as DNA: TGTGCCAGTAGCGAGACTAGTCGGTCGAACGGGGAGCTGTTTTTT. Its translation is CASSETSRSNGELFF.